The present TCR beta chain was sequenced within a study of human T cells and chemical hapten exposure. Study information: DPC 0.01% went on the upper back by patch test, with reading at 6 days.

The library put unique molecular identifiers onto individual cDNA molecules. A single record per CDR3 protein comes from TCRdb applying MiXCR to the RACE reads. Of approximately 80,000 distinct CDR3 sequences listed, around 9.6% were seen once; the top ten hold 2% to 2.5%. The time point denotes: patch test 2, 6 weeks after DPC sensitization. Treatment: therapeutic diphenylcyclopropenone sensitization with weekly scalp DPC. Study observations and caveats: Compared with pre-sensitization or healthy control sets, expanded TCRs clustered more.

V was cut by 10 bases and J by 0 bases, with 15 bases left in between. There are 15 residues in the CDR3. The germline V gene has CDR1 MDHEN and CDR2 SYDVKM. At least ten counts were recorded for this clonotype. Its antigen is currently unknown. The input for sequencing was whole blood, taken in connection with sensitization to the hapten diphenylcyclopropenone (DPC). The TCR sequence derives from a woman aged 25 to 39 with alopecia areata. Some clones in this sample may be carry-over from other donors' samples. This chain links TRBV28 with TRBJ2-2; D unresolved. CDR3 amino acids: CATQGPGTNTGELFF. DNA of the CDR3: TGTGCCACCCAAGGGCCAGGTACGAACACCGGGGAGCTGTTTTTT.